Listed here are 11 T cell receptor beta chains from one sample, sequenced in a study of early T cells in non-severe SARS-CoV-2 infection. Via MiXCR, TCRdb re-called the 5' RACE reads, giving one row per CDR3 protein. The table shows about 55,000 distinct CDR3 sequences, with 6.6% occurring only once. The starting material was whole blood, obtained at baseline. All receptors come from an adult who was a healthcare worker with PCR-confirmed SARS-CoV-2 infection or an uninfected control (not recorded which).

V usage is TRBV27 and J usage is TRBJ2-5, with TRBD2 matching over 13 bases. CDR3 length: 15 amino acids. With V trimmed by 5 bases and J by 4 bases, 4 bases remained unmatched. Germline assignment: CDR1 MNHEY and CDR2 SMNVEV (reference sequence). For the CDR3, the DNA is TGTGCCAGCAGTCCGGGACTAGCGGGGAGAGAGACCCAGTACTTC. It is translated as CASSPGLAGRETQYF.

This clonotype was seen only a few times. The chain has TRBV28 and TRBJ2-2; 8 positions match TRBD1. This CDR3 is built from 16 residues. The trim removed 6 bases at V and 5 bases at J, leaving 11 bases unmatched. Germline V gene data show CDR1 as MDHEN and CDR2 as SYDVKM. This CDR3 reads CASRDLRGRQTGELFF. In nucleotides, the CDR3 is TGTGCCAGCAGGGACCTCAGGGGGCGCCAGACCGGGGAGCTGTTTTTT.

In this sample, this clonotype turned up a few times. The CDR3, as DNA: TGTGCCAGCAGTCCAAACACCGGGGAGCTGTTTTTT. Translated: CASSPNTGELFF. The V call is TRBV6-5, the J call TRBJ2-2; D unclear. The CDR3 runs 12 residues. Trimming removed 5 bases from V and 2 bases from J, with 3 bases in between. Germline assignment: CDR1 MNHEY and CDR2 SVGAGI.

This clonotype has at least ten counts. This rearrangement joins TRBV4-2 to TRBJ2-4; D ambiguous. The V and J ends lost 1 base and 0 bases respectively, with 10 bases between them. The CDR3 has 16 amino acids. Germline CDR1 is LGHNA and CDR2 is YNFKEQ. CDR3: CASSQVTVLAKNIQYF. In DNA, the CDR3 is TGTGCCAGCAGCCAAGTGACCGTCCTAGCCAAAAACATTCAGTACTTC.

The chain employs TRBV7-8 and TRBJ2-5; the D call may be TRBD1 or TRBD2 (5 bases each). V dropped 5 bases and J dropped 5 bases, with 12 bases sitting between them. Germline V gives CDR1 SGHVS, CDR2 FQNEAQ. The CDR3 sequence is 13 residues long. Here the CDR3 DNA reads TGTGCCAGCAGCCGGGACCCGGGCGAGACCCAGTACTTC. It translates to CASSRDPGETQYF.

The chain recombines TRBV4-2 with TRBJ2-1; TRBD2 is a possible D gene (5 bases). The CDR3 contains 15 residues. Between the trimmed V and J ends, which lost 4 bases and 5 bases, there was a span of 15 bases. Per the germline V gene, CDR1 is LGHNA and CDR2 is YNFKEQ. The CDR3 protein is CASSRDYSFNNEQFF. In DNA, the CDR3 is TGTGCCAGCAGCCGAGACTACTCCTTTAACAATGAGCAGTTCTTC.

This clonotype appeared a few times. This chain links TRBV12-3 or TRBV12-4 with TRBJ2-1; 14 nucleotides line up with TRBD2. This CDR3 has 16 residues. V shed 6 bases and J 3 bases; nucleotides not matched to a gene: 4. CDR3 sequence (DNA): TGTGCCAGCAGCCGGGGACTAGCGGGGGTCTACAATGAGCAGTTCTTC. Translating gives CASSRGLAGVYNEQFF.

The chain employs TRBV9 and TRBJ1-3; D gene unclear. V lost 1 base to trimming and J lost 0 bases, with 5 bases between them. This CDR3 comprises 14 residues. CDR1 is SGDLS, CDR2 YYNGEE, per germline. The CDR3 DNA reads as TGTGCCAGCAGCGTAACGAGCTCTGGAAACACCATATATTTT. It is translated as CASSVTSSGNTIYF.

This clonotype has only a few counts. This chain uses TRBV6-2 or TRBV6-3 with TRBJ2-7, with unresolved D. Germline-derived CDR1 and CDR2 are MNHEY and SVGEGT. The CDR3 loop spans 12 amino acids. The germline V and J ends were trimmed by 4 bases and 0 bases, with 4 bases remaining between them. The CDR3 DNA is TGTGCCAGCAGTTTTCTCTCCTACGAGCAGTACTTC. Translation: CASSFLSYEQYF.

This clonotype was seen many times. V gene TRBV5-1 combines with J gene TRBJ2-3; D possibly corresponds to TRBD2 (5 bases). Germline V CDR1 and CDR2: SGHRS, YFSETQ. V was clipped by 2 bases and J by 6 bases, with 13 bases between them. The CDR3 is 14 amino acids. CDR3 bases: TGCGCCAGCAGCTTCGTCGCGGGCCCCGATACGCAGTATTTT. Translating it yields CASSFVAGPDTQYF.

There are a few counts of this clonotype. This sequence joins TRBV6-5 and TRBJ1-1, with D uncertain. Trimming removed 8 bases from V and 3 bases from J, with 13 bases in between. Germline V gene lookup returns CDR1 MNHEY and CDR2 SVGAGI. The CDR3 spans 13 residues. The CDR3 region has the DNA TGTGCCAGCGCCCTGAAACCCTACACTGAAGCTTTCTTT. Its translation is CASALKPYTEAFF.